Listed here are 9 T cell receptor beta chains from one sample, sequenced in a study of cytomegalovirus exposure and HLA in healthy donors. Clones were sequenced by immunoSEQ multiplex PCR, and TCRdb holds only the in-frame ones, with some missing. This table holds about 98,000 clones, roughly 85% found once. The sample consisted of PBMCs. Receptors were obtained from a young woman in good health and CMV-seronegative.

The V and J genes are TRBV5-1 and TRBJ2-3, with D unclear. Trimming cost V 0 bases and J 1 base, with 6 bases left between them. The CDR3 has 14 amino acids. Germline CDR1 SGHRS, CDR2 YFSETQ. In DNA form, the CDR3 reads TGCGCCAGCAGCTTGGATCCAGGCACAGATACGCAGTATTTT. It specifies CASSLDPGTDTQYF.

This clone was counted once. V and J are TRBV28 and TRBJ2-7; 14 nucleotides align to TRBD2. CDR1 is MDHEN and CDR2 is SYDVKM in the germline V gene. The CDR3 has 18 amino acids. Trimming cost V 3 bases and J 5 bases; bases outside gene matches: 12. The CDR3 reads CASSLLSGLAGGVDEQYF. Written as DNA, the CDR3 is TGTGCCAGCAGTTTGCTATCTGGACTAGCGGGAGGTGTAGACGAGCAGTACTTC. Based on the CDR3 plus reference TRBV28 and TRBJ2-7, the full variable domain is DVKVTQSSRYLVKRTGEKVFLECVQDMDHENMFWYRQDPGLGLRLIYFSYDVKMKEKGDIPEGYSVSREKKERFSLILESASTNQTSMYLCASSLLSGLAGGVDEQYFGPGTRLTVT.

This chain joins TRBV6-5 and TRBJ1-1; 7 positions match TRBD1. The CDR3 loop spans 16 amino acids. The trim removed 4 bases at V and 0 bases at J, leaving 8 bases unmatched. CDR1 and CDR2 (germline): MNHEY, SVGAGI. The CDR3 sequence is CASSSPRDRMNTEAFF. The CDR3 DNA follows: TGTGCCAGCAGTTCCCCCCGGGACAGAATGAACACTGAAGCTTTCTTT.

This sequence joins TRBV18 and TRBJ2-2; D possibly corresponds to TRBD2 (6 bases). Per germline, CDR1 KGHSH and CDR2 LQKENI. There are 16 residues in the CDR3. V was cut by 4 bases and J by 0 bases, with 12 bases left in between. This CDR3 is CASSRPTSSNTGELFF. The DNA of the CDR3 is TGTGCCAGCTCACGACCGACTAGTTCGAACACCGGGGAGCTGTTTTTT. The full variable domain, its missing parts supplied by reference TRBV18 and TRBJ2-2, is NAGVMQNPRHLVRRRGQEARLRCSPMKGHSHVYWYRQLPEEGLKFMVYLQKENIIDESGMPKERFSAEFPKEGPSILRIQQVVRGDSAAYFCASSRPTSSNTGELFFGEGSRLTVL.

The V call is TRBV5-1, the J call TRBJ1-1, with D perhaps matching TRBD1 (5 bases). The CDR3 is made up of 11 amino acids. V was cut by 5 bases and J by 9 bases, with 11 bases left in between. CDR1 SGHRS and CDR2 YFSETQ come from the germline V gene. This CDR3 is CASRDRGQAFF. The CDR3 DNA follows: TGCGCCAGCAGAGATAGGGGTCAAGCTTTCTTT.

In this sample, this clone turned up once. The rearrangement joins TRBV19 to TRBJ1-1; a weak D match, TRBD1 (6 bases). Per the germline V gene, CDR1 is LNHDA and CDR2 is SQIVND (reference sequence). Between the trimmed V and J ends, which lost 6 bases and 8 bases, there was a span of 22 bases. The CDR3 spans 15 residues. The CDR3 nucleotides are TGTGCCAGTAGAGAAATGTCAGGGGCCTCACCGGAAGCTTTCTTT. This gives the protein CASREMSGASPEAFF.

The chain combines TRBV9 with TRBJ1-3; D call uncertain. The germline gives CDR1 SGDLS, CDR2 YYNGEE. This CDR3 has 16 residues. V was clipped by 0 bases and J by 3 bases, with 13 bases between them. CDR3 region: CASSVAPGSSGNTIYF. CDR3 in DNA: TGTGCCAGCAGCGTAGCCCCGGGGTCGAGTGGAAACACCATATATTTT.

In its sample, this clone was seen a few times. J is TRBJ2-5 and V is TRBV29-1; 9 bases are shared with TRBD1. The CDR3 has 13 amino acids. Per the germline V gene, CDR1 is SQVTM and CDR2 is ANQGSEA. V was clipped by 7 bases and J by 4 bases; unmatched bases: 7. The CDR3 loop reads CSAYGTGRETQYF. CDR3 coding DNA: TGCAGCGCCTACGGGACAGGGCGAGAGACCCAGTACTTC.

This chain connects TRBV2 to TRBJ2-1, with D unclear. There are 13 residues in the CDR3. Germline V gene sequence: CDR1 SNHLY, CDR2 FYNNEI. Trimming shortened V by 7 bases and J by 0 bases, and 7 bases separated the two germline ends. CDR3 in amino acids: CASIWASYNEQFF. For the CDR3, the DNA is TGTGCCAGCATATGGGCCTCCTACAATGAGCAGTTCTTC.